The 9 T cell receptor beta chains in this list originate from one sample, sequenced in a study of T cell responses to AZD1222 COVID-19 vaccine. The data were produced by immunoSEQ multiplex PCR, yet TCRdb's version contains in-frame clones alone and is incomplete. The table has roughly 120,000 clones, roughly 87% seen once. This specimen consisted of peripheral blood, obtained on day 0 of AZD1222 vaccination. These receptors originate from an adult in good health.

There are a few counts of this clone. This rearrangement joins TRBV19 to TRBJ1-3; D unresolved. Trimming removed 1 base from V and 2 bases from J, with 6 bases in between. CDR1 is LNHDA and CDR2 is SQIVND in the germline V gene (reference sequence). The CDR3 spans 14 residues. CDR3 nucleotides: TGTGCCAGTAGTATAGGGGGAACTGGAAACACCATATATTTT. This encodes CASSIGGTGNTIYF.

V gene TRBV29-1 combines with J gene TRBJ1-1; 8 bases fit TRBD1. The V and J ends lost 5 bases and 1 base, in that order; junction bases with no gene match: 6. The CDR3 has 14 amino acids. Germline CDR1 reads SQVTM; CDR2 reads ANQGSEA. The CDR3 spells CSVRRGQANTEAFF. The CDR3 nucleotides are TGCAGCGTTCGCCGGGGACAGGCGAACACTGAAGCTTTCTTT.

The J gene is TRBJ1-1, the V gene TRBV5-4; D unclear. V gave up 1 base and J gave up 0 bases, with 7 bases separating them. The CDR3 consists of 14 residues. Per the germline V gene, CDR1 is SGHNT and CDR2 is YYREEE (reference sequence). CDR3 DNA sequence: TGTGCCAGCAGCTTGAGGTACATGAACACTGAAGCTTTCTTT. It translates to CASSLRYMNTEAFF. Supplemented by reference TRBV5-4 and TRBJ1-1, the full variable domain reads ETGVTQSPTHLIKTRGQQVTLRCSSQSGHNTVSWYQQALGQGPQFIFQYYREEENGRGNFPPRFSGLQFPNYSSELNVNALELDDSALYLCASSLRYMNTEAFFGQGTRLTVV.

A single count supports this clone. This CDR3 reads CASTQGVWNTEAFF. As DNA, the CDR3 is TGTGCCAGCACCCAGGGGGTGTGGAACACTGAAGCTTTCTTT. This chain connects TRBV6-5 to TRBJ1-1, with 7 bases aligning to TRBD1. The CDR3 runs to 14 residues. Germline V gene lookup returns CDR1 MNHEY and CDR2 SVGAGI. V dropped 7 bases and J dropped 1; count of bases not matched to a gene: 6.

This clone was picked up one time. The rearrangement uses TRBV18 and TRBJ2-7, with D perhaps matching TRBD1 (6 bases). V gave up 3 bases and J gave up 4 bases, with 13 bases separating them. Germline CDR1 is KGHSH and CDR2 is LQKENI. The CDR3 loop spans 14 amino acids. CDR3 amino acids: CASSPEGTPYEQYF. The CDR3 bases are TGTGCCAGCTCACCTGAAGGGACACCTTACGAGCAGTACTTC.

J is TRBJ1-1 and V is TRBV7-6, with 9 positions matching TRBD1. With V trimmed by 6 bases and J by 4 bases, 9 bases remained unmatched. The CDR3 has 15 amino acids. The V gene's germline CDR1 is SGHVS and CDR2 FNYEAQ. The CDR3 sequence: CASSWTGTGFTEAFF. In DNA, the CDR3 is TGTGCCAGCAGTTGGACCGGGACAGGGTTCACTGAAGCTTTCTTT. Variable domain in full (rest from reference TRBV7-6 and TRBJ1-1): GAGVSQSPRYKVTKRGQDVALRCDPISGHVSLYWYRQALGQGPEFLTYFNYEAQQDKSGLPNDRFSAERPEGSISTLTIQRTEQRDSAMYRCASSWTGTGFTEAFFGQGTRLTVV.

This clone appeared once. The chain employs TRBV3-1 (or the pseudogene TRBV3-2) and TRBJ2-3; 7 bases agree with TRBD2. Germline CDR1 and CDR2: LGHDT and YNNKEL (reference sequence). The J segment lost 1 base and the V segment lost 7 bases, leaving 5 bases of the junction unmatched. The CDR3 spans 14 residues. This CDR3 reads CASTSRGGTDTQYF. The DNA of the CDR3 is TGTGCCAGCACCTCCCGGGGGGGCACAGATACGCAGTATTTT.

V is TRBV29-1 and J is TRBJ2-7, with a possible D match to TRBD1 (6 bases). Germline CDR1 SQVTM, CDR2 ANQGSEA. V was cut by 4 bases and J by 4 bases, with 11 bases left in between. The CDR3 is 12 amino acids. CDR3 sequence (DNA): TGCAGCGTTGGCGACAGGCTATACGAGCAGTACTTC. Residues: CSVGDRLYEQYF.

The chain recombines TRBV6-5 with TRBJ2-2; the D is unclear. The germline V gene has CDR1 MNHEY and CDR2 SVGAGI. The CDR3 is 15 residues long. Trimming shortened V by 5 bases and J by 0 bases, and 10 bases separated the two germline ends. DNA for the CDR3: TGTGCCAGCAGTCCCGATCTTACGAACACCGGGGAGCTGTTTTTT. This gives the protein CASSPDLTNTGELFF.